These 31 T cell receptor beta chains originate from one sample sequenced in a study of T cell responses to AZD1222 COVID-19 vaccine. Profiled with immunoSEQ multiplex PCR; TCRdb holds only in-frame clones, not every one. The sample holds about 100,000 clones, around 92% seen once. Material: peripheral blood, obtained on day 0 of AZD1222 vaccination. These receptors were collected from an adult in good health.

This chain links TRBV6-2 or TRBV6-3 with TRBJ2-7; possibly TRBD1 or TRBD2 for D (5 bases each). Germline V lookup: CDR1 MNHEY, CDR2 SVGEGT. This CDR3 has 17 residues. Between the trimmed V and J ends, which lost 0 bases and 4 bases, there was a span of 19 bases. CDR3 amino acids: CASSYSRTGTYLYEQYF. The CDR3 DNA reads TGTGCCAGCAGTTACTCGAGAACCGGGACCTACTTGTACGAGCAGTACTTC.

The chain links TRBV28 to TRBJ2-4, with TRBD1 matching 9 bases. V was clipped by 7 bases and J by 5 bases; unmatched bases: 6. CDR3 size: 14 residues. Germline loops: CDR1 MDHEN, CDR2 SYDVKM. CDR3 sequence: CASITGGSENIQYF. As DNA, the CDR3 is TGTGCCAGCATTACAGGGGGCTCCGAAAACATTCAGTACTTC.

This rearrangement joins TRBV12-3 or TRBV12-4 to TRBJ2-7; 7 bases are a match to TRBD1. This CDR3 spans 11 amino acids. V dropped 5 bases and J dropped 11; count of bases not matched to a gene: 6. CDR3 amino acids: CASSRGQEKYF. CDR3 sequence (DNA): TGTGCCAGCAGTCGAGGACAGGAAAAGTACTTC.

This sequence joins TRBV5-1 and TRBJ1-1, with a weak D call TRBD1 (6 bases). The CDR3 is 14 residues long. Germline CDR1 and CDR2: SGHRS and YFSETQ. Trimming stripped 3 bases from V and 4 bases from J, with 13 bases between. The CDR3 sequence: CASSSLGGPTEAFF. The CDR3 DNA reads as TGCGCCAGCAGCTCCCTAGGGGGTCCCACTGAAGCTTTCTTT.

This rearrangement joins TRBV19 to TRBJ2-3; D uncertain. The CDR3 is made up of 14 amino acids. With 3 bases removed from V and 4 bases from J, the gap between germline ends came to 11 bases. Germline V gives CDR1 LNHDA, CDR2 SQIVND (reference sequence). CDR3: CASSIQAAADTQYF. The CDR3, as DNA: TGTGCCAGTAGTATCCAGGCTGCCGCAGATACGCAGTATTTT.

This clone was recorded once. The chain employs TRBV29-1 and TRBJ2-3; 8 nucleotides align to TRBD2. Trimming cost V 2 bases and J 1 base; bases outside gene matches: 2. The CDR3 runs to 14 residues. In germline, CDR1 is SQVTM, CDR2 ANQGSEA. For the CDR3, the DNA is TGCAGCGTTGAAACTAGCGGACGCACAGATACGCAGTATTTT. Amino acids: CSVETSGRTDTQYF.

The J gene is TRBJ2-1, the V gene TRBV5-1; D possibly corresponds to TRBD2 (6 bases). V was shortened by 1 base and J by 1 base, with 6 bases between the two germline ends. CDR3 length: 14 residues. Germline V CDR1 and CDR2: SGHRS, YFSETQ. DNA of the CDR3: TGCGCCAGCAGCTTGCGGGGGTCCTACAATGAGCAGTTCTTC. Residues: CASSLRGSYNEQFF.

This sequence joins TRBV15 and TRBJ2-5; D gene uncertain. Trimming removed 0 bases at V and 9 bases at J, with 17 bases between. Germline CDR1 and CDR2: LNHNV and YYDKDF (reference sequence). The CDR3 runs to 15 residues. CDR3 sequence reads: CATSRDQNRKVPQYF. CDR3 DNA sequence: TGTGCCACCAGCAGAGATCAAAACCGCAAGGTGCCCCAGTACTTC. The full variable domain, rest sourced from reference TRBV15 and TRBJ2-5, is DAMVIQNPRYQVTQFGKPVTLSCSQTLNHNVMYWYQQKSSQAPKLLFHYYDKDFNNEADTPDNFQSRRPNTSFCFLDIRSPGLGDTAMYLCATSRDQNRKVPQYFGPGTRLLVL.

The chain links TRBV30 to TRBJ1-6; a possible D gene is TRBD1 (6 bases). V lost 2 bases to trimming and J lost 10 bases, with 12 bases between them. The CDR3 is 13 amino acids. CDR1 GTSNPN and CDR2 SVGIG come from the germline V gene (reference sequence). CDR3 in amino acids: CAWSRGLDSPLHF. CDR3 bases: TGTGCCTGGAGTAGGGGGTTAGACTCACCCCTCCACTTT. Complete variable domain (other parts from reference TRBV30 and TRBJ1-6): SQTIHQWPATLVQPVGSPLSLECTVEGTSNPNLYWYRQAAGRGLQLLFYSVGIGQISSEVPQNLSASRPQDRQFILSSKKLLLSDSGFYLCAWSRGLDSPLHFGNGTRLTVT.

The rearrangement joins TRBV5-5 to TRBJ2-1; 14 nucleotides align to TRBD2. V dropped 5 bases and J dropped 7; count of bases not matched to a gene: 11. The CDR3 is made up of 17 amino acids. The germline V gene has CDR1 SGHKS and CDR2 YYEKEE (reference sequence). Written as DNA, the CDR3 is TGTGCCAGCAGGAACGGACTAGCGGGAGGAAGTAGGAATGAGCAGTTCTTC. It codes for CASRNGLAGGSRNEQFF.

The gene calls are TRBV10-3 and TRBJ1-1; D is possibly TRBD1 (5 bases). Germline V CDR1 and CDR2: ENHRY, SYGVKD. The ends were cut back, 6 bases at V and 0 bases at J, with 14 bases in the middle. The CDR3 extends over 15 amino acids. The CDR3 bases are TGTGCCATCAGAGACAGAGGGAATTTGAACACTGAAGCTTTCTTT. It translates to CAIRDRGNLNTEAFF.

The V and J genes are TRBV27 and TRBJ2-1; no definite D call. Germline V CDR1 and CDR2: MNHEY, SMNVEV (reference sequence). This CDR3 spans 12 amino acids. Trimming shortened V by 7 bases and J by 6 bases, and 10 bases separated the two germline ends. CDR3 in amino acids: CASTDSLNEQFF. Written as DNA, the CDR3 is TGTGCCAGCACAGACTCACTCAATGAGCAGTTCTTC.

CDR3 amino acids: CASSLIAGGDGYTF. The CDR3 DNA is TGCGCCAGCAGCTTGATTGCAGGGGGCGATGGCTACACCTTC. The rearrangement joins TRBV5-1 to TRBJ1-2; 8 positions agree with TRBD1. The CDR3 covers 14 residues. Germline V gene data show CDR1 as SGHRS and CDR2 as YFSETQ. Trimming removed 1 base from V and 6 bases from J; junction bases left unmatched: 5.

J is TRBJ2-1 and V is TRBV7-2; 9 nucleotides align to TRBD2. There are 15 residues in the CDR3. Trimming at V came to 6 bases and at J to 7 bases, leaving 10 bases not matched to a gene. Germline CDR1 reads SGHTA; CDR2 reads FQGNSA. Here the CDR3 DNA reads TGTGCCAGCAGACTCGGTCCTAGCGGGGTGAATGAGCAGTTCTTC. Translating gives CASRLGPSGVNEQFF.

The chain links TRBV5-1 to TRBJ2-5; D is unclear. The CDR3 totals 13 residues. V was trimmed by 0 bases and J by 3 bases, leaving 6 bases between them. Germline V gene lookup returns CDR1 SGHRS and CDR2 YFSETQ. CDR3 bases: TGCGCCAGCAGCTTGGGCCAAAAAGAGACCCAGTACTTC. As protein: CASSLGQKETQYF. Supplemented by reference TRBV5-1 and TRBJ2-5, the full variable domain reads KAGVTQTPRYLIKTRGQQVTLSCSPISGHRSVSWYQQTPGQGLQFLFEYFSETQRNKGNFPGRFSGRQFSNSRSEMNVSTLELGDSALYLCASSLGQKETQYFGPGTRLLVL.

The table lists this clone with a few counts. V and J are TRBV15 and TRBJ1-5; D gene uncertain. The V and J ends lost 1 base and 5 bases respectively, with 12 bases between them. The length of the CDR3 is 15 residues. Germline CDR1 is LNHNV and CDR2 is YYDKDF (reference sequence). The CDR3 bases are TGTGCCACCAGCAGAGCCCCCAGTTTTTATCAGCCCCAGCATTTT. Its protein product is CATSRAPSFYQPQHF. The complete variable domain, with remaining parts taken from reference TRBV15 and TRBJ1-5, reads DAMVIQNPRYQVTQFGKPVTLSCSQTLNHNVMYWYQQKSSQAPKLLFHYYDKDFNNEADTPDNFQSRRPNTSFCFLDIRSPGLGDTAMYLCATSRAPSFYQPQHFGDGTRLSIL.

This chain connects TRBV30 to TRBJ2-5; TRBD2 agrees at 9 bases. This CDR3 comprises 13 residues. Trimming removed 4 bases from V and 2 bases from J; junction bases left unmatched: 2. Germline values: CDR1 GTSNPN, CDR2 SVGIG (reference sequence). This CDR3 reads CAWTSGAQETQYF. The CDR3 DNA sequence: TGTGCCTGGACTAGCGGGGCACAAGAGACCCAGTACTTC.

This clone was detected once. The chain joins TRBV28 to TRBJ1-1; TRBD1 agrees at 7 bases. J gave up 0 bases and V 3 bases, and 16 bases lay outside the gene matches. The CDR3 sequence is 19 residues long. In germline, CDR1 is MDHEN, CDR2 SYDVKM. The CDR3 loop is CASSFYQSRGSSMNTEAFF. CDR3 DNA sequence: TGTGCCAGCAGTTTTTATCAATCCAGGGGGTCGTCCATGAACACTGAAGCTTTCTTT.

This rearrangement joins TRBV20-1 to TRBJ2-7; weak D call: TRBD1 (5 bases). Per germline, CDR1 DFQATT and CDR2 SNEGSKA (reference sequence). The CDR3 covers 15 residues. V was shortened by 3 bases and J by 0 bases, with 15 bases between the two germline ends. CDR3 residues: CSASGQGSDSYEQYF. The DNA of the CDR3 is TGCAGTGCTAGTGGCCAGGGCAGCGACTCCTACGAGCAGTACTTC.

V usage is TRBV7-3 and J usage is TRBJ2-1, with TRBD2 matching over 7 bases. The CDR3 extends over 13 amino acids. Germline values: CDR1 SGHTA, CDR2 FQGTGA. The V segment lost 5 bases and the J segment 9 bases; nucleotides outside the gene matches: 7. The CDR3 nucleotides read TGTGCCAGCAGCGGAGTTACTAGCGCTGAGCAGTTCTTC. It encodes CASSGVTSAEQFF.

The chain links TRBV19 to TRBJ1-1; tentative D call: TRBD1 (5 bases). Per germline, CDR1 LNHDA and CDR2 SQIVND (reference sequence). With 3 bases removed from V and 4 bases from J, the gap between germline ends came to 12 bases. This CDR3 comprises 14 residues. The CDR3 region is CASSISHRLTEAFF. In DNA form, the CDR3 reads TGTGCCAGTAGTATTAGCCACAGGCTCACTGAAGCTTTCTTT.

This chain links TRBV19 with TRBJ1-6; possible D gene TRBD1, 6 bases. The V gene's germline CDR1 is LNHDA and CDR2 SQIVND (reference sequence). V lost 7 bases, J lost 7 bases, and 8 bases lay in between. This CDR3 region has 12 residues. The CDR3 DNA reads TGTGCCAGTAACACAGGGAATTCACCCCTCCACTTT. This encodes CASNTGNSPLHF.

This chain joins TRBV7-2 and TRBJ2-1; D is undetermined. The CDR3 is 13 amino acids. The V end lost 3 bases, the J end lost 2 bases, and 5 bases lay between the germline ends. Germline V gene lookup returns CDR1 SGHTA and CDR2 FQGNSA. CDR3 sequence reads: CASSFTAYNEQFF. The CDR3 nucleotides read TGTGCCAGCAGCTTTACAGCCTACAATGAGCAGTTCTTC.

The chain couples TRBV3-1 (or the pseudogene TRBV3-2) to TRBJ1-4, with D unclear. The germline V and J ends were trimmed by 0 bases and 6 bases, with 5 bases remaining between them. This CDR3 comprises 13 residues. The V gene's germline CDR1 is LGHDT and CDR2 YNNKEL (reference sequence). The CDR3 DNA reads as TGTGCCAGCAGCCAAGACCTCGATGAAAAACTGTTTTTT. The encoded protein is CASSQDLDEKLFF.

CDR3 protein: CASSQRTDGNYGYTF. The CDR3 DNA follows: TGCGCCAGCAGCCAACGGACAGACGGAAACTATGGCTACACCTTC. The V call is TRBV4-1, the J call TRBJ1-2, with D maybe TRBD1 (6 bases). The CDR3 consists of 15 residues. The ends were cut back, 2 bases at V and 2 bases at J, with 12 bases in the middle. CDR1 is MGHRA, CDR2 YSYEKL, per germline.

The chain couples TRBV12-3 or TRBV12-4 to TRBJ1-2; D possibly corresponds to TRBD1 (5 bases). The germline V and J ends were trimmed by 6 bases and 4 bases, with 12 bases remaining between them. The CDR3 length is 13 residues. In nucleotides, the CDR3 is TGTGCCAGCAGCTCGGGACGGACCTATGGCTACACCTTC. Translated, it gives CASSSGRTYGYTF.

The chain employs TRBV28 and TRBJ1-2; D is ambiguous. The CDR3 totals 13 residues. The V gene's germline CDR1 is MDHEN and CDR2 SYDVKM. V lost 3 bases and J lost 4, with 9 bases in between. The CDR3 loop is CASSFPEGYGYTF. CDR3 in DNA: TGTGCCAGCAGTTTCCCGGAAGGCTATGGCTACACCTTC.

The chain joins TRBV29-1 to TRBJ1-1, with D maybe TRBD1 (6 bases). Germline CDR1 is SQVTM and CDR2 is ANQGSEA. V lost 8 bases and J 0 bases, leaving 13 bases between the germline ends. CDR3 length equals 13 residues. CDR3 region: CSLQGILNTEAFF. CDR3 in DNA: TGCAGCCTCCAGGGGATATTGAACACTGAAGCTTTCTTT.

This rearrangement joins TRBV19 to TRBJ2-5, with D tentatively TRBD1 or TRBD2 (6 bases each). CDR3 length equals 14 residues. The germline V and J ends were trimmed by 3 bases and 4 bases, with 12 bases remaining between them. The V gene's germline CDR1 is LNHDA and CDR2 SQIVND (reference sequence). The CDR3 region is CASSISGAGETQYF. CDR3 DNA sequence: TGTGCCAGTAGTATTTCGGGGGCCGGAGAGACCCAGTACTTC.

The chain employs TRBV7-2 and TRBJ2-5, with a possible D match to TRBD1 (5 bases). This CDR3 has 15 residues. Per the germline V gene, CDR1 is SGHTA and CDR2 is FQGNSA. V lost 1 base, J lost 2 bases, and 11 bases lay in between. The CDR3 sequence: CASSLGPGSQETQYF. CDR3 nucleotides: TGTGCCAGCAGCTTAGGCCCAGGGTCACAAGAGACCCAGTACTTC.

The CDR3 is CASSKRNGGLKGTEAFF. The CDR3 region has the DNA TGTGCCAGCAGCAAAAGGAACGGGGGACTCAAGGGCACTGAAGCTTTCTTT. V is TRBV21-1 and J is TRBJ1-1. TRBV21-1 is designated a pseudogene. This CDR3 has 17 residues.